The rows below give T cell receptor beta chains drawn from one sample of a study of beta chain features in type 1 diabetes. Produced via immunoSEQ multiplex PCR; TCRdb's table is partial and in-frame only. This repertoire shows 110,000 or so clones, 40% found once; its top ten account for less than 0.08%. Sample: stem cell memory CD4+ T cells from blood. These receptor sequences come from a woman younger than 30 in good health. CDR3s include the opening cysteine and the closing phenylalanine or tryptophan. The D gene is left open where the match is weak. Rows may omit the clone size; those that give it use once, few, many or a size class.

v_gene,abundance,d_gene,j_gene,CDR3aa,CDR3nt
TRBV18,.,TRBD2,TRBJ2-3,CASSPAGGRRRNTQYF,TGTGCCAGCTCACCGGCGGGGGGAAGACGTCGAAATACGCAGTATTTT
TRBV7-3,few,TRBD1,TRBJ1-1,CASSLGTGQGNTEAFF,TGTGCCAGCAGCCTCGGCACGGGACAGGGGAACACTGAAGCTTTCTTT
TRBV19,.,TRBD1,TRBJ2-7,CASSRDRSTYEQYF,TGTGCCAGTAGTAGGGACAGGAGCACCTACGAGCAGTACTTC
TRBV6-4,.,TRBD1,TRBJ2-2,CASSDSTGGRTGELFF,TGTGCCAGCAGTGACTCGACAGGGGGACGCACCGGGGAGCTGTTTTTT
TRBV6-5,few,.,TRBJ2-7,CASSYSDTAYEQYF,TGTGCCAGCAGTTACTCGGATACAGCCTACGAGCAGTACTTC
TRBV18,few,.,TRBJ1-1,CASSGRPGLENTEAFF,TGTGCCAGCTCAGGTAGGCCAGGACTGGAGAACACTGAAGCTTTCTTT
TRBV7-2,few,TRBD2,TRBJ2-1,CASSFTGLAYNEQFF,TGTGCCAGCAGCTTTACGGGACTAGCTTACAATGAGCAGTTCTTC
TRBV5-1,.,.,TRBJ2-2,CASTPLGRTNTGELFF,TGCGCCAGCACCCCCTTGGGCAGAACGAACACCGGGGAGCTGTTTTTT
TRBV7-9,.,.,TRBJ1-4,CASSLEGGEKLFF,TGTGCCAGCAGCTTGGAAGGGGGTGAAAAACTGTTTTTT
TRBV18,.,.,TRBJ1-4,CASSPVTAEKLFF,TGTGCCAGCTCACCAGTCACAGCCGAAAAACTGTTTTTT
TRBV7-9,few,.,TRBJ2-7,CASSLRAGSWEQYF,TGTGCCAGCAGCTTACGCGCAGGGTCTTGGGAGCAGTACTTC
TRBV7-2,.,TRBD1,TRBJ2-2,CASSFRVGQGAGTGELFF,TGTGCCAGCAGCTTCCGGGTCGGACAGGGGGCCGGCACCGGGGAGCTGTTTTTT
TRBV18,.,TRBD1,TRBJ2-7,CASSRDRDQRYF,TGTGCCAGCTCCCGGGACAGGGATCAACGGTACTTC
TRBV2,.,.,TRBJ2-3,CASFHRQLSTDTQYF,TGTGCCAGCTTTCACAGACAGCTCAGCACAGATACGCAGTATTTT
TRBV7-2,.,.,TRBJ1-3,CASSIQSGGARNTIYF,TGTGCCAGCAGCATCCAGTCGGGGGGCGCGAGAAACACCATATATTTT
TRBV30,few,.,TRBJ1-2,CAWNLIRTGNYGYTF,TGTGCCTGGAACTTAATAAGGACGGGAAACTATGGCTACACCTTC
TRBV27,.,.,TRBJ1-4,CASSLARGGNEKLFF,TGTGCCAGCAGTTTGGCGCGAGGCGGTAATGAAAAACTGTTTTTT
TRBV5-6,.,TRBD1,TRBJ2-7,CASSLRGQGYEQYF,TGTGCCAGCAGCTTGAGGGGACAGGGTTACGAGCAGTACTTC
TRBV19,few,TRBD2,TRBJ2-7,CASSKGLAAQTIGDEQYF,TGTGCCAGTAGTAAGGGACTAGCGGCACAGACTATAGGAGACGAGCAGTACTTC
TRBV28,.,TRBD1,TRBJ2-1,CASSPAGTGGGNEQFF,TGTGCCAGCAGTCCCGCCGGGACAGGGGGCGGGAATGAGCAGTTCTTC
TRBV7-2,.,.,TRBJ2-7,CASSLGQGGGEQYF,TGTGCCAGCAGCTTAGGGCAGGGGGGCGGCGAGCAGTACTTC
TRBV6-6,few,TRBD1,TRBJ1-1,CASSYRGQPNTEAFF,TGTGCCAGCAGTTATAGGGGACAGCCGAACACTGAAGCTTTCTTT
TRBV27,once,TRBD1,TRBJ1-5,CASSLEGAGQPQHF,TGTGCCAGCAGTTTAGAGGGGGCAGGTCAGCCCCAGCATTTT
TRBV7-9,few,.,TRBJ1-1,CASSLGGTTNTEAFF,TGTGCCAGCAGCTTAGGAGGGACAACCAACACTGAAGCTTTCTTT
TRBV28,.,TRBD1,TRBJ1-1,CASTAGTGGWRTEAFF,TGTGCCAGCACCGCCGGGACAGGGGGCTGGCGGACTGAAGCTTTCTTT
TRBV7-3,.,TRBD2,TRBJ2-1,CASSLSMAGGEQFF,TGTGCCAGCAGCTTAAGTATGGCGGGAGGTGAGCAGTTCTTC
TRBV4-2,.,.,TRBJ2-1,CASSQEQATYNEQFF,TGTGCCAGCAGCCAAGAACAGGCGACTTACAATGAGCAGTTCTTC
TRBV7-2,few,TRBD2,TRBJ2-7,CASSLVGNPSGSNEQYF,TGTGCCAGCAGCTTAGTGGGGAACCCTAGCGGGAGCAACGAGCAGTACTTC
TRBV5-1,few,.,TRBJ2-7,CASSLSSYEQYF,TGCGCCAGCAGCCTATCCTCGTACGAGCAGTACTTC
TRBV18,.,TRBD1,TRBJ1-2,CASSLRQGYTF,TGTGCCAGCTCACTCCGACAGGGTTACACCTTC
TRBV7-9,many,TRBD1,TRBJ1-1,CASSFGQGAEAFF,TGTGCCAGCAGCTTCGGACAGGGGGCAGAAGCTTTCTTT
TRBV19,.,TRBD2,TRBJ2-5,CASTLRAGRAQETQYF,TGTGCCAGTACCCTCCGGGCAGGGAGGGCGCAAGAGACCCAGTACTTC
TRBV5-1,.,TRBD2,TRBJ2-5,CASSRGTSGRVPGTQYF,TGCGCCAGCAGCCGAGGGACTAGCGGGAGGGTCCCAGGGACCCAGTACTTC
TRBV18,few,TRBD1,TRBJ2-2,CASSPQRTGYSPGELFF,TGTGCCAGCTCACCCCAGCGGACAGGTTACTCCCCCGGGGAGCTGTTTTTT
TRBV28,.,.,TRBJ2-5,CASSLGGGTPGQYF,TGTGCCAGCAGCCTGGGTGGCGGGACCCCCGGGCAGTACTTC
TRBV5-1,few,.,TRBJ2-7,CASTTGSSYEQYF,TGCGCCAGCACCACAGGGAGCTCCTACGAGCAGTACTTC
TRBV10-3,.,.,TRBJ2-3,CAISDSGRVKDTQYF,TGTGCCATCAGCGACAGCGGGCGGGTTAAGGATACGCAGTATTTT
TRBV7-9,.,.,TRBJ1-1,CASSLREVAGRDTEAFF,TGTGCCAGCAGCTTACGGGAGGTTGCAGGGCGGGACACTGAAGCTTTCTTT
TRBV27,few,.,TRBJ1-1,CASKGRGRTEAFF,TGTGCCAGCAAGGGAAGGGGCCGGACTGAAGCTTTCTTT
TRBV11-2,.,TRBD2,TRBJ2-3,CASSFLAGGTDTQYF,TGTGCCAGCAGCTTCCTAGCGGGGGGCACAGATACGCAGTATTTT
TRBV4-2,few,.,TRBJ2-1,CASSQEGDPQEGQFF,TGTGCCAGCAGCCAAGAGGGGGACCCTCAGGAGGGGCAGTTCTTC
TRBV19,.,.,TRBJ1-1,CASTLGGVGLTEAFF,TGTGCCAGTACACTGGGCGGTGTTGGACTCACTGAAGCTTTCTTT
TRBV6-1,.,TRBD1,TRBJ1-5,CASSAGTGYRNQPQHF,TGTGCCAGCAGTGCCGGGACAGGGTATCGCAATCAGCCCCAGCATTTT
TRBV5-4,.,.,TRBJ2-2,CASSSQQGSATGELFF,TGTGCCAGCAGCTCCCAGCAGGGATCGGCCACCGGGGAGCTGTTTTTT
TRBV7-3,.,TRBD2,TRBJ2-1,CASSSGINEQFF,TGTGCCAGCTCTAGCGGGATCAATGAGCAGTTCTTC
TRBV27,.,.,TRBJ2-3,CASSLMVAASTDTQYF,TGTGCCAGCAGTTTAATGGTAGCGGCTAGCACAGATACGCAGTATTTT
TRBV18,once,.,TRBJ2-5,CASVDIEWETQYF,TGTGCCAGCGTCGATATAGAGTGGGAGACCCAGTACTTC
TRBV7-7,.,TRBD2,TRBJ2-1,CASSLVAGGYNEQFF,TGTGCCAGCAGCTTAGTAGCGGGAGGGTACAATGAGCAGTTCTTC
TRBV9,few,TRBD2,TRBJ2-1,CASSYRGLAGEQFF,TGTGCCAGCAGCTATCGAGGACTAGCTGGGGAGCAGTTCTTC
TRBV7-3,.,TRBD2,TRBJ2-1,CASSSGLAGYNEQFF,TGTGCCAGCAGCTCGGGACTAGCGGGCTACAATGAGCAGTTCTTC
TRBV29-1,.,TRBD2,TRBJ2-7,CSVRQRGSSYEQYF,TGCAGCGTTAGGCAGCGGGGAAGCTCCTACGAGCAGTACTTC
TRBV7-6,.,TRBD2,TRBJ2-7,CASSPSPGLASYEQYF,TGTGCCAGCAGCCCATCCCCGGGACTAGCTTCCTACGAGCAGTACTTC
TRBV30,.,.,TRBJ2-7,CAWRKDRSKINYEQYF,TGTGCCTGGAGAAAGGACAGATCCAAAATTAACTACGAGCAGTACTTC
TRBV25-1,.,TRBD1,TRBJ2-1,CASSENIGTGGIGEQFF,TGTGCCAGCAGTGAAAACATCGGGACAGGGGGCATCGGTGAGCAGTTCTTC